What follows are 9 T cell receptor beta chains derived from one specimen sequenced in a study of blood T cell repertoires in COVID-19. Data came from immunoSEQ multiplex PCR; TCRdb stores just in-frame clones and leaves some out. There are a few hundred thousand clones in the sample; around 81% occur only once, and about 2% lies in the top ten. Sequencing used peripheral blood. The receptors shown here come from a man aged 30 to 39 who had recovered from COVID-19.

The chain combines TRBV28 with TRBJ2-7; possibly TRBD2 for D (5 bases). The V and J ends lost 4 bases and 6 bases respectively, with 16 bases between them. The CDR3 is 14 amino acids. Germline V gene lookup returns CDR1 MDHEN and CDR2 SYDVKM. The CDR3 DNA is TGTGCCAGCAGTTCACGACCGGGGTACGCCGAGCAGTACGTC. It translates to CASSSRPGYAEQYV.

In the case of this clone: This same CDR3 is encoded by further DNA sequences in the sample. The chain couples TRBV18 to TRBJ1-1; a weak D match, TRBD1 (5 bases). Germline CDR1 and CDR2: KGHSH and LQKENI. The germline V and J ends were trimmed by 4 bases and 1 base, with 7 bases remaining between them. The length of the CDR3 is 13 residues. The chain's CDR3 is CASSRDRNTEAFF. The CDR3 nucleotides are TGTGCCAGCTCACGAGACAGGAACACTGAAGCTTTCTTT.

V gene TRBV2 combines with J gene TRBJ2-5; weak D call: TRBD1 (5 bases). The CDR3 extends over 14 amino acids. Germline loops: CDR1 SNHLY, CDR2 FYNNEI. Trimming took off 8 bases at V and 0 bases at J, with 13 bases between the two ends. CDR3 loop: CASFEHRNQETQYF. The CDR3 DNA reads TGTGCCAGCTTCGAACACAGGAACCAAGAGACCCAGTACTTC.

V and J are TRBV7-8 and TRBJ2-1; a weak D match, TRBD2 (6 bases). The V and J ends lost 4 bases and 12 bases respectively, with 28 bases between them. Germline lookup yields CDR1 SGHVS and CDR2 FQNEAQ. The CDR3 extends over 17 amino acids. CDR3 residues: CASSYRPGLRVGAWQFF. The CDR3 DNA follows: TGTGCCAGCAGCTACCGCCCGGGACTCCGAGTGGGTGCGTGGCAGTTCTTC.

About this clone: The junction does not match germline at one end; this may be a read error. The J gene is TRBJ1-6, the V gene TRBV5-8; D gene uncertain. Looked up from germline, CDR1 is SGHTS and CDR2 is YDEGEE. The CDR3 is made up of 13 amino acids. The DNA of the CDR3 is TGTGCCGGCAGCCCCCGGGTTGATTCACCCCTCCACTTT. Its translation: CAGSPRVDSPLHF.

The gene calls are TRBV7-9 and TRBJ1-4; possibly TRBD1 for D (6 bases). Germline V gene lookup returns CDR1 SEHNR and CDR2 FQNEAQ (reference sequence). The CDR3 is made up of 14 amino acids. V lost 5 bases and J lost 6, with 13 bases in between. The CDR3 spells CASSPGQRHEKLFF. For the CDR3, the DNA is TGTGCCAGCAGCCCGGGACAACGGCATGAAAAACTGTTTTTT.

The rearrangement links TRBV7-9 to TRBJ2-1; D possibly corresponds to TRBD1 (7 bases). This CDR3 is built from 14 residues. Germline values: CDR1 SEHNR, CDR2 FQNEAQ (reference sequence). V was trimmed by 4 bases and J by 9 bases, leaving 16 bases between them. The CDR3 sequence: CASSYAGGFGEQFF. The CDR3 region has the DNA TGTGCCAGCAGCTACGCAGGGGGGTTCGGTGAGCAGTTCTTC.

This chain uses TRBV10-3 with TRBJ1-2, with TRBD1 matching over 9 bases. The germline CDR1 and CDR2 sequences are ENHRY and SYGVKD. V was clipped by 1 base and J by 7 bases; unmatched bases: 10. This CDR3 comprises 16 residues. The CDR3 loop is CAISEFSGQGTTGYTF. The CDR3, as DNA: TGTGCCATCAGTGAGTTCTCCGGACAGGGGACTACTGGCTACACCTTC.

V is TRBV10-1 and J is TRBJ2-1, with 7 bases lining up with TRBD1. The length of the CDR3 is 14 residues. J gave up 2 bases and V 6 bases, and 4 bases lay outside the gene matches. The germline V gene encodes CDR1 WNHNN and CDR2 SYGVQD (reference sequence). The CDR3 spells CASSGQATYNEQFF. The CDR3 DNA reads TGCGCCAGCAGCGGACAGGCTACCTACAATGAGCAGTTCTTC.